Below, 32 T cell receptor beta chains from the same sample are listed, as sequenced in a study of blood T cell repertoires in COVID-19. Clones were read by immunoSEQ multiplex PCR, and TCRdb kept only the in-frame ones, dropping some. The profile shows about 200,000 clones, about 85% of them singletons. The sequenced sample was peripheral blood. The receptors shown here come from a man in his sixties with active or convalescent COVID-19.

This sequence joins TRBV19 and TRBJ2-2; the D gene is possibly TRBD1 (6 bases). Germline V gene data show CDR1 as LNHDA and CDR2 as SQIVND (reference sequence). The length of the CDR3 is 15 residues. Trimming took 5 bases from V and 6 from J, leaving 16 bases between them. In DNA, the CDR3 is TGTGCCAGTAGTGTGGACAGAAGTCGAGCCGGGGAGCTGTTTTTT. Protein: CASSVDRSRAGELFF.

This chain joins TRBV7-6 and TRBJ1-4, with 9 bases identical to TRBD1. V shed 3 bases and J 5 bases; nucleotides not matched to a gene: 4. The CDR3 extends over 15 amino acids. The germline gives CDR1 SGHVS, CDR2 FNYEAQ. CDR3 loop: CASSLRGTGNEKLFF. The DNA of the CDR3 is TGTGCCAGCAGCTTGAGGGGGACAGGGAATGAAAAACTGTTTTTT.

The chain recombines TRBV5-1 with TRBJ1-4; 8 bases line up with TRBD1. The CDR3 sequence is 17 residues long. CDR1 SGHRS and CDR2 YFSETQ come from the germline V gene. V was pared by 1 base and J by 5 bases, with 10 bases of the junction left unmatched. The CDR3 here is CASSLSIHRTGNEKLFF. The CDR3 coding sequence is TGCGCCAGCAGCTTGAGTATACACCGGACAGGGAATGAAAAACTGTTTTTT.

The chain recombines TRBV11-3 with TRBJ2-2; possible D gene TRBD2, 5 bases. The CDR3 extends over 13 amino acids. The V gene's germline CDR1 is SGHNT and CDR2 YENEEA. Trimming left V 4 bases short and J 7 bases short, with 10 bases between. The CDR3 spells CASSSGLLGELFF. The DNA of the CDR3 is TGTGCCAGCAGCTCCGGACTCCTCGGGGAGCTGTTTTTT.

The J gene is TRBJ2-2, the V gene TRBV5-4; D unclear. Trimming stripped 0 bases from V and 5 bases from J, with 5 bases between. From germline, CDR1 is SGHNT and CDR2 YYREEE (reference sequence). The CDR3 is 13 amino acids. Here the CDR3 reads CASSLDQTGELFF. CDR3 DNA: TGTGCCAGCAGCTTGGACCAGACCGGGGAGCTGTTTTTT.

The CDR3 nucleotides read TGTGCCAGCAGTCCGGAGAGGGGCGGACTAACTGAAGCTTTCTTT. The encoded protein is CASSPERGGLTEAFF. The chain employs TRBV6-5 and TRBJ1-1, with D tentatively TRBD1 (5 bases). V was shortened by 5 bases and J by 5 bases, with 18 bases between the two germline ends. The CDR3 loop spans 15 amino acids. Germline V gene lookup returns CDR1 MNHEY and CDR2 SVGAGI.

This clone was picked up a small number of times. This chain joins TRBV2 and TRBJ1-2, with D perhaps matching TRBD1 (6 bases). The CDR3 covers 14 residues. Germline lookup yields CDR1 SNHLY and CDR2 FYNNEI. V lost 10 bases, J lost 0 bases, and 15 bases lay in between. CDR3 in DNA: TGTGCCACCCCGTGGGGGGGCACTAACTATGGCTACACCTTC. Residues: CATPWGGTNYGYTF.

This chain uses TRBV4-1 with TRBJ1-3; D perhaps matches TRBD1 (5 bases). The V gene lost 2 bases and the J gene lost 0 bases, with 17 bases spanning the gap. Germline CDR1 reads MGHRA; CDR2 reads YSYEKL. The CDR3 is 18 residues long. CDR3 sequence: CASSQQGAGRFSGNTIYF. In nucleotides, the CDR3 is TGCGCCAGCAGCCAACAAGGGGCAGGGCGGTTCTCTGGAAACACCATATATTTT.

V and J are TRBV6-1 and TRBJ1-5, with D possibly TRBD1 on 6 matching bases. Trimming took off 4 bases at V and 2 bases at J, with 18 bases between the two ends. The CDR3 contains 17 residues. Germline CDR1 MNHNS, CDR2 SASEGT. DNA for the CDR3: TGTGCCAGCAGTGGTATAGGGGGAAACGGGGGCAATCAGCCCCAGCATTTT. Protein: CASSGIGGNGGNQPQHF.

The chain is built from TRBV24-1 and TRBJ2-6; D unresolved. The CDR3 has 17 amino acids. Trimming stripped 5 bases from V and 0 bases from J, with 13 bases between. Germline CDR1 KGHDR, CDR2 SFDVKD. Here the CDR3 DNA reads TGTGCCACCAGTGGCTTTAGAGACACCTCTGGGGCCAACGTCCTGACTTTC. It encodes CATSGFRDTSGANVLTF.

The chain links TRBV2 to TRBJ1-5, with TRBD1 matching 10 bases. V gave up 4 bases and J gave up 3 bases; unmatched junction bases: 9. The CDR3 totals 17 residues. The germline V gene has CDR1 SNHLY and CDR2 FYNNEI. The CDR3 spells CASSGQGAGSPNQPQHF. Here the CDR3 DNA reads TGTGCCAGCAGTGGACAGGGGGCAGGCTCTCCCAATCAGCCCCAGCATTTT.

This clone came up once. The chain combines TRBV4-2 with TRBJ1-2, with 11 bases fitting TRBD1. CDR1 and CDR2 (germline): LGHNA, YNFKEQ. The CDR3 totals 15 residues. The J segment lost 8 bases and the V segment lost 0 bases, leaving 5 bases of the junction unmatched. CDR3 coding DNA: TGTGCCAGCAGCCAAGATAAGGGACAGGGGGGAGGCTACACCTTC. Translating gives CASSQDKGQGGGYTF.

The V and J genes are TRBV7-9 and TRBJ2-3; 8 nucleotides match TRBD2. This CDR3 has 14 residues. Trimming cost V 3 bases and J 5 bases; bases outside gene matches: 4. Germline CDR1 SEHNR, CDR2 FQNEAQ (reference sequence). Here the CDR3 reads CASSLGTSGDTQYF. The CDR3 coding sequence is TGTGCCAGCAGCTTGGGGACTAGTGGAGATACGCAGTATTTT.

This sequence joins TRBV5-1 and TRBJ2-3; 9 nucleotides line up with TRBD2. The CDR3 is 16 amino acids. The V gene end was trimmed by 4 bases and the J gene end by 10 bases; junction bases not matched to a gene: 16. Per the germline V gene, CDR1 is SGHRS and CDR2 is YFSETQ. CDR3 sequence (DNA): TGCGCCAGCAGCCGCAGCGGGGGGACAGACCGCGGAGCGCAGTATTTT. The encoded protein is CASSRSGGTDRGAQYF.

The J gene is TRBJ2-1, the V gene TRBV5-4; D is perhaps TRBD2 (7 bases). Trimming cost V 4 bases and J 6 bases, with 17 bases left between them. Germline-derived CDR1 and CDR2 are SGHNT and YYREEE (reference sequence). The CDR3 extends over 15 amino acids. CDR3 residues: CASSPMAGASNEQFF. CDR3 coding DNA: TGTGCCAGCAGCCCCATGGCGGGGGCCTCCAATGAGCAGTTCTTC.

CDR3 residues: CATGRGSNIVSGYTF. The CDR3 DNA follows: TGTGCCACCGGTAGAGGGTCAAATATCGTAAGCGGCTACACCTTC. V is TRBV19 and J is TRBJ1-2; D is undetermined. This CDR3 comprises 15 residues. Trimming stripped 10 bases from V and 8 bases from J, with 26 bases between. The germline CDR1 and CDR2 sequences are LNHDA and SQIVND (reference sequence).

Details on this clone: The sample contains more than one DNA sequence encoding this CDR3. The chain couples TRBV6-5 to TRBJ1-5; 7 nucleotides agree with TRBD1. The CDR3 contains 13 residues. The germline gives CDR1 MNHEY, CDR2 SVGAGI. Losses at the gene ends were 6 bases for V and 2 bases for J; bases not matched to a gene: 1. CDR3 nucleotides: TGTGCCAGCAGAACAGGGGGCAATCAGCCCCAGCATTTT. Protein: CASRTGGNQPQHF.

The rearrangement joins TRBV15 to TRBJ2-1, with TRBD1 matching 7 bases. The CDR3 loop spans 12 amino acids. The germline V gene has CDR1 LNHNV and CDR2 YYDKDF (reference sequence). J gave up 9 bases and V 6 bases, and 5 bases lay outside the gene matches. The DNA of the CDR3 is TGTGCCACCAGTAACCACAGGGGTGAGCAGTTCTTC. It specifies CATSNHRGEQFF.

The chain combines TRBV5-1 with TRBJ2-7; perhaps TRBD1 as D (6 bases). V dropped 4 bases and J dropped 3 bases, with 17 bases sitting between them. Germline loops: CDR1 SGHRS, CDR2 YFSETQ. CDR3 length: 15 amino acids. CDR3 nucleotides: TGCGCCAGCAGCCCCGGACAGAATTTCGGCTACGAGCAGTACTTC. Protein: CASSPGQNFGYEQYF. The complete variable domain, with remaining parts taken from reference TRBV5-1 and TRBJ2-7, reads KAGVTQTPRYLIKTRGQQVTLSCSPISGHRSVSWYQQTPGQGLQFLFEYFSETQRNKGNFPGRFSGRQFSNSRSEMNVSTLELGDSALYLCASSPGQNFGYEQYFGPGTRLTVT.

CDR3 coding DNA: TGTGCCAGTAGTACGACAGGGGGCAATAATTCACCCCTCCACTTT. Residues: CASSTTGGNNSPLHF. The V gene is TRBV19, the J gene TRBJ1-6; 10 bases match TRBD1. The germline V gene encodes CDR1 LNHDA and CDR2 SQIVND (reference sequence). J lost 5 bases, V lost 4 bases, and 2 bases had no gene match. The CDR3 has 15 residues.

The chain links TRBV29-1 to TRBJ1-1; TRBD1 matches at 7 bases. With V trimmed by 4 bases and J by 5 bases, 10 bases remained unmatched. CDR1 is SQVTM and CDR2 is ANQGSEA in the germline V gene. The CDR3 consists of 14 residues. The CDR3 nucleotides read TGCAGCGTTGGAGAGACAGGGTCTAGAACTGAAGCTTTCTTT. Encoded protein: CSVGETGSRTEAFF.

This chain connects TRBV6-5 to TRBJ2-1; TRBD1 agrees at 7 bases. This CDR3 spans 14 amino acids. V lost 6 bases, J lost 2 bases, and 4 bases stayed unmatched. Germline V CDR1 and CDR2: MNHEY, SVGAGI. The CDR3 region has the DNA TGTGCCAGCAGGTCGGACAGGCCCTACAATGAGCAGTTCTTC. Amino acid sequence: CASRSDRPYNEQFF.

The chain combines TRBV6-6 with TRBJ2-2; D gene ambiguous. The germline gives CDR1 MNHNY, CDR2 SVGAGI (reference sequence). V shed 6 bases and J shed 0 bases, with 5 bases lying between them. This CDR3 comprises 13 residues. In nucleotides, the CDR3 is TGTGCCAGCAGACAAACGAACACCGGGGAGCTGTTTTTT. Protein product: CASRQTNTGELFF.

The chain carries TRBV19 and TRBJ1-2; TRBD1 matches at 9 bases. V shed 4 bases and J 8 bases; nucleotides not matched to a gene: 11. CDR3 length: 15 residues. The germline V gene encodes CDR1 LNHDA and CDR2 SQIVND (reference sequence). In DNA, the CDR3 is TGTGCCAGTAGTACACTCCGGGACAGGGAGCACGGCTACACCTTC. This encodes CASSTLRDREHGYTF. Drawing the rest from reference TRBV19 and TRBJ1-2, the complete variable domain is DGGITQSPKYLFRKEGQNVTLSCEQNLNHDAMYWYRQDPGQGLRLIYYSQIVNDFQKGDIAEGYSVSREKKESFPLTVTSAQKNPTAFYLCASSTLRDREHGYTFGSGTRLTVV.

Written as DNA, the CDR3 is TGTGCCAGCAGCTTAGGGACAGGGAAGTTTGATCAGCCCCAGCATTTT. It encodes CASSLGTGKFDQPQHF. V and J are TRBV7-9 and TRBJ1-5, with TRBD1 identical over 8 bases. The CDR3 is 16 residues long. In germline, CDR1 is SEHNR, CDR2 FQNEAQ (reference sequence). With V trimmed by 1 base and J by 5 bases, 7 bases remained unmatched.

This clone was seen only once. The chain's CDR3 is CASSVAGTGNTIYF. The CDR3 DNA sequence: TGTGCCAGCAGCGTAGCAGGGACTGGAAACACCATATATTTT. The chain couples TRBV9 to TRBJ1-3; D possibly corresponds to TRBD1 (5 bases). V lost 0 bases to trimming and J lost 2 bases, with 6 bases between them. Germline CDR1 and CDR2: SGDLS and YYNGEE. The CDR3 covers 14 residues.

This clone was observed a handful of times. The V call is TRBV6-1, the J call TRBJ2-7; 7 bases fit TRBD1. Germline assignment: CDR1 MNHNS and CDR2 SASEGT. The CDR3 length is 15 residues. Unmatched junction bases numbered 10, after V lost 2 bases and J lost 6 bases. CDR3 protein: CASSEKTGKSSEQYF. The DNA for the CDR3 is TGTGCCAGCAGTGAAAAGACAGGGAAATCGTCCGAGCAGTACTTC.

The chain is built from TRBV12-5 and TRBJ1-2; no reliable D call. The CDR3 extends over 11 amino acids. The germline V and J ends were trimmed by 4 bases and 5 bases, with 5 bases remaining between them. CDR1 is LGHNT and CDR2 is FRNRAP in the germline V gene. This CDR3 reads CASGWTYGYTF. The CDR3 DNA sequence: TGTGCTAGTGGTTGGACTTATGGCTACACCTTC.

The chain couples TRBV18 to TRBJ2-3; 9 bases are shared with TRBD2. CDR1 is KGHSH, CDR2 LQKENI, per germline. The CDR3 totals 16 residues. J gave up 5 bases and V 2 bases, and 8 bases lay outside the gene matches. CDR3 in amino acids: CASSPIRGGAGDTQYF. The CDR3 DNA is TGTGCCAGCTCACCAATACGCGGGGGGGCTGGAGATACGCAGTATTTT. Full variable domain (rest looked up from reference TRBV18 and TRBJ2-3): NAGVMQNPRHLVRRRGQEARLRCSPMKGHSHVYWYRQLPEEGLKFMVYLQKENIIDESGMPKERFSAEFPKEGPSILRIQQVVRGDSAAYFCASSPIRGGAGDTQYFGPGTRLTVL.

The chain carries TRBV19 and TRBJ1-1; D is perhaps TRBD1 (6 bases). V shed 5 bases and J shed 5 bases, with 18 bases lying between them. From germline, CDR1 is LNHDA and CDR2 SQIVND (reference sequence). This CDR3 region has 15 residues. The CDR3 region is CASSALYRVGTEAFF. CDR3 in DNA: TGTGCCAGTAGTGCTCTCTACAGGGTCGGTACTGAAGCTTTCTTT.

The rearrangement links TRBV10-1 to TRBJ2-1, with D perhaps TRBD1 (5 bases). The CDR3 has 12 amino acids. Germline V CDR1 and CDR2: WNHNN, SYGVQD (reference sequence). With 3 bases removed from V and 7 bases from J, the gap between germline ends came to 7 bases. The CDR3 spells CASSDRVNEQFF. As DNA, the CDR3 is TGCGCCAGCAGTGACAGGGTAAATGAGCAGTTCTTC.

The rearrangement links TRBV6-1 to TRBJ2-7; TRBD2 matches at 10 bases. J gave up 0 bases and V 2 bases, and 10 bases lay outside the gene matches. CDR1 and CDR2 from the germline V gene are MNHNS and SASEGT. The length of the CDR3 is 18 residues. In DNA, the CDR3 is TGTGCCAGCAGTGAATGGGGGGCTAGCGGGGGTCCCTCCTACGAGCAGTACTTC. Encoded protein: CASSEWGASGGPSYEQYF.